The clone carrying this T cell receptor beta chain was seen at least ten times. The CDR3 has 15 residues. Unmatched junction bases numbered 3, after V lost 4 bases and J lost 1 base. In germline, CDR1 is MDHEN, CDR2 SYDVKM. These data belong to a study of T-cell reconstitution after alpha-beta-depleted transplantation in children. Unique molecular identifiers featured in how the TCRbeta library was prepared. In TCRdb, the PCR reads were re-called with MiXCR into one record per CDR3 protein. The table includes approximately 250,000 distinct CDR3 sequences, 9.7% detected once. The chain combines TRBV28 with TRBJ2-3; TRBD1 agrees at 9 bases. The TCR was taken from a human donor who donated a stem cell graft to a child with SCID. Sequencing was performed on PBMCs from the stem cell graft donor, taken from the stem cell graft. The CDR3 bases are TGTGCCAGCAGTTACAGGGGGCTAGGCACAGATACGCAGTATTTT. This gives the protein CASSYRGLGTDTQYF.